The sequence of this T cell receptor (beta chain) was determined in a study of blood T cell repertoires in COVID-19. Background on the study: COVID-19 samples from acute and convalescent phases originated in the United States, Italy and Spain.

The CDR3 totals 14 residues. In germline, CDR1 is MDHEN, CDR2 SYDVKM. Trimming cost V 7 bases and J 6 bases; bases outside gene matches: 11. Libraries were prepared by immunoSEQ multiplex PCR; TCRdb keeps only in-frame clonotypes and omits some of them. The top ten hold 7.8% of the sample, which has roughly 190,000 clones, roughly 80% seen once. The genes are TRBV28 and TRBJ2-7; TRBD1 agrees at 8 bases. This TCR came from a woman aged 55-69 years with COVID-19, enrolled during active disease. The sequencing sample was made of peripheral blood. In nucleotides, the CDR3 is TGTGCCAGCAAAAAACAGGGGGGCTCTGGCGAGCAGTACTTC. This translates into CASKKQGGSGEQYF. The whole variable domain, filled in from reference TRBV28 and TRBJ2-7, reads DVKVTQSSRYLVKRTGEKVFLECVQDMDHENMFWYRQDPGLGLRLIYFSYDVKMKEKGDIPEGYSVSREKKERFSLILESASTNQTSMYLCASKKQGGSGEQYFGPGTRLTVT.